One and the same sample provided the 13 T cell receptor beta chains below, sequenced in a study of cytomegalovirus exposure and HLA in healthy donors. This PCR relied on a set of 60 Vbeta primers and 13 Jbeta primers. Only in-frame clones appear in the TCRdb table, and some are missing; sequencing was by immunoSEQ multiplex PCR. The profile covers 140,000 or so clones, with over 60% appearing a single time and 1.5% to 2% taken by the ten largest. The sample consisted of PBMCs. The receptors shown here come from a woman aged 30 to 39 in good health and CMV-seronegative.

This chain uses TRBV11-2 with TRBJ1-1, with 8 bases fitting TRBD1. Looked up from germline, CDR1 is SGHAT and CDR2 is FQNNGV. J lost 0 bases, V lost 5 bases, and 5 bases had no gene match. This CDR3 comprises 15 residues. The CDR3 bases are TGTGCCAGCAGCCAAGGGACAGGCATGAACACTGAAGCTTTCTTT. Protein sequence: CASSQGTGMNTEAFF.

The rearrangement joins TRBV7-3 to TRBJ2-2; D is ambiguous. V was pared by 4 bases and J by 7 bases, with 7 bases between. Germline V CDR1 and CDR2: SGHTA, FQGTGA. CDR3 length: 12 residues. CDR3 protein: CASSSGLGELFF. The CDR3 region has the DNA TGTGCCAGCAGCTCCGGTCTCGGGGAGCTGTTTTTT.

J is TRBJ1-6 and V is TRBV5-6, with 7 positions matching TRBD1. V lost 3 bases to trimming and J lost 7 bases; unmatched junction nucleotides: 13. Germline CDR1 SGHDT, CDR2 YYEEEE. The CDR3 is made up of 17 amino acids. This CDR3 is CASSSRQGRDVNSPLHF. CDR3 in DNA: TGTGCCAGCAGCTCACGACAGGGTAGGGACGTAAATTCACCCCTCCACTTT.

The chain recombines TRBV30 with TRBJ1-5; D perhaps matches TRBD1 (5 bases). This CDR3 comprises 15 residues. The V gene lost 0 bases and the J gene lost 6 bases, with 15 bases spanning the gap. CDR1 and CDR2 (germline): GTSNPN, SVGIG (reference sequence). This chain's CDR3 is CAWSVRGLSGQPQHF. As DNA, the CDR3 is TGTGCCTGGAGTGTAAGGGGATTGTCTGGTCAGCCCCAGCATTTT.

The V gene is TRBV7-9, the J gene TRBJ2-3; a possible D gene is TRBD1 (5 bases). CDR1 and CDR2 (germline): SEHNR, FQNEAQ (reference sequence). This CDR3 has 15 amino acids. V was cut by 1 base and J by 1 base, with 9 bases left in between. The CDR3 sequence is CASSLGDSRTDTQYF. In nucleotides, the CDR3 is TGTGCCAGCAGCTTAGGAGACAGCCGCACAGATACGCAGTATTTT.

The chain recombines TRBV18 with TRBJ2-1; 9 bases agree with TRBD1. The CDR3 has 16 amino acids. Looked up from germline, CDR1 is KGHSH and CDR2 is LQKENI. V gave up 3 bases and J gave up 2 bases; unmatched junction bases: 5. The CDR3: CASSPMTGGAYNEQFF. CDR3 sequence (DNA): TGTGCCAGCTCACCCATGACAGGGGGTGCCTACAATGAGCAGTTCTTC.

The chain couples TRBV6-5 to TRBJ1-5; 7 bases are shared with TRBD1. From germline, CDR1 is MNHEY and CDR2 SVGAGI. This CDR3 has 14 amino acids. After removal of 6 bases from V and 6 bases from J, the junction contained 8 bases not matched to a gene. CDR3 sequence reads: CASRPDRAAQPQHF. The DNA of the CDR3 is TGTGCCAGCAGGCCAGACAGGGCGGCTCAGCCCCAGCATTTT.

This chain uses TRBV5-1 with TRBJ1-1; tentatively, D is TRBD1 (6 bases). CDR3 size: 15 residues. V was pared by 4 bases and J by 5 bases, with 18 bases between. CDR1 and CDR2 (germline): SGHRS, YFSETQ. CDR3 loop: CASSQWEGGGTEAFF. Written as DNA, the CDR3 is TGCGCCAGCAGCCAGTGGGAAGGGGGTGGAACTGAAGCTTTCTTT.

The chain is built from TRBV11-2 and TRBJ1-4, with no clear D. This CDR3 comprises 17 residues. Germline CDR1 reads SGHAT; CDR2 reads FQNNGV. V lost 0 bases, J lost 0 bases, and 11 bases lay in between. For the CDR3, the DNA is TGTGCCAGCAGCTTAGAATACCCTGCAGCAACTAATGAAAAACTGTTTTTT. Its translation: CASSLEYPAATNEKLFF.

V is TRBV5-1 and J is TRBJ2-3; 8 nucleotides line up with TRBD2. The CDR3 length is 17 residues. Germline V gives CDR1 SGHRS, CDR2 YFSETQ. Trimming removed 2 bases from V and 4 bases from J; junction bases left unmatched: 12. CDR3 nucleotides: TGCGCCAGCAGCTTTGGTAGCGGGGAGTATGGGGCAGATACGCAGTATTTT. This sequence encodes CASSFGSGEYGADTQYF.

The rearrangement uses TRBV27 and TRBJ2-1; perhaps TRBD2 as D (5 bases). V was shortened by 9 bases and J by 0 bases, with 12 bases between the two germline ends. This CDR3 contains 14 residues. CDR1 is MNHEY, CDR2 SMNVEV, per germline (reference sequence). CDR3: CASGPRDSYNEQFF. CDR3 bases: TGTGCCAGTGGGCCACGGGACTCCTACAATGAGCAGTTCTTC.

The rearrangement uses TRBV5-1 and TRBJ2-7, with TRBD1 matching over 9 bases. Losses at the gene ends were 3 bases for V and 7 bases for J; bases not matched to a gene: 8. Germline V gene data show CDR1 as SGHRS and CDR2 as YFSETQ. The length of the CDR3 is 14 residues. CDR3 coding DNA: TGCGCCAGCAGCTGGCAACAGGGGGCGGAGGAGCAGTACTTC. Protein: CASSWQQGAEEQYF.

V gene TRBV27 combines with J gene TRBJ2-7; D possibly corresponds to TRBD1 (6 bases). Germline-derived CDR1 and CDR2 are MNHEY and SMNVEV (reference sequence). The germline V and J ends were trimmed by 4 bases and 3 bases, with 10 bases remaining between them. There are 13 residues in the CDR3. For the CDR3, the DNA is TGTGCCAGCAGTTCCAGGGGTGGCTACGAGCAGTACTTC. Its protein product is CASSSRGGYEQYF.